A single sample is the source of the 30 T cell receptor beta chains below, sequenced in a study of blood T cell repertoires in COVID-19. The protocol was immunoSEQ multiplex PCR, while the TCRdb copy is restricted to in-frame clones and leaves out a portion. The sample includes more than 150,000 clones, about 90% of them seen just once. The sample was peripheral blood. These receptors came from a middle-aged man with acute or convalescent COVID-19.

The chain has TRBV9 and TRBJ1-4, with D maybe TRBD1 (5 bases). This CDR3 region has 17 residues. V lost 2 bases to trimming and J lost 4 bases, with 18 bases between them. In germline, CDR1 is SGDLS, CDR2 YYNGEE. CDR3 bases: TGTGCCAGCAGCGTTAGGGGAAGTAGTGGTGGTAATGAAAAACTGTTTTTT. It encodes CASSVRGSSGGNEKLFF.

The DNA of the CDR3 is TGCGCCACCAGGGGGCAGAGGAGCTCCTACGAGCAGTACGTC. Its protein is CATRGQRSSYEQYV. The V call is TRBV10-1, the J call TRBJ2-7; 8 bases agree with TRBD1. Looked up from germline, CDR1 is WNHNN and CDR2 is SYGVQD (reference sequence). The CDR3 has 14 amino acids. The trim removed 10 bases at V and 0 bases at J, leaving 8 bases unmatched.

This chain links TRBV24-1 with TRBJ1-1, with 7 positions matching TRBD1. This CDR3 contains 14 residues. V gave up 6 bases and J gave up 3 bases; unmatched junction bases: 6. CDR1 KGHDR and CDR2 SFDVKD come from the germline V gene. CDR3 nucleotides: TGTGCCACCAGTTCGGGGGACAGCCACACTGAAGCTTTCTTT. Translating it yields CATSSGDSHTEAFF.

The J gene is TRBJ2-3, the V gene TRBV7-2, with D possibly being TRBD2 (6 bases). Per germline, CDR1 SGHTA and CDR2 FQGNSA. V was shortened by 5 bases and J by 1 base, with 13 bases between the two germline ends. The CDR3 is made up of 15 amino acids. CDR3 in DNA: TGTGCCAGCAGCACCCAGTGGGGGGGCACAGATACGCAGTATTTT. Amino acid sequence: CASSTQWGGTDTQYF.

V and J are TRBV10-3 and TRBJ2-3; TRBD1 matches 10 bases. The CDR3 sequence is 13 residues long. Germline CDR1 is ENHRY and CDR2 is SYGVKD. Unmatched junction bases numbered 2, after V lost 8 bases and J lost 3 bases. The CDR3 nucleotides read TGTGCCATCCGGGACAGGGGAACAGATACGCAGTATTTT. This translates into CAIRDRGTDTQYF.

The chain couples TRBV2 to TRBJ2-7; tentative D call: TRBD2 (7 bases). From germline, CDR1 is SNHLY and CDR2 FYNNEI. The CDR3 has 15 amino acids. V gave up 4 bases and J gave up 4 bases, with 17 bases separating them. The CDR3 sequence: CASSGLRGAAYEQYV. CDR3 in DNA: TGTGCCAGCAGTGGCCTCCGGGGGGCGGCGTACGAGCAGTACGTC.

V is TRBV5-6 and J is TRBJ1-4; possibly TRBD1 for D (5 bases). This CDR3 is built from 12 residues. Trimming pared 3 bases from V and 9 bases from J, leaving 9 bases between. Germline-derived CDR1 and CDR2 are SGHDT and YYEEEE. This CDR3 reads CASSSQGKKLFF. CDR3 sequence (DNA): TGTGCCAGCAGCTCCCAGGGTAAAAAACTGTTTTTT.

This sequence joins TRBV11-3 and TRBJ2-2; TRBD1 matches at 10 bases. The junction had 13 bases not matched to a gene; V was cut back by 6 bases and J by 3 bases. This CDR3 region has 18 residues. Germline CDR1 reads SGHNT; CDR2 reads YENEEA. As DNA, the CDR3 is TGTGCCAGCAGTTCTGGGACAGGGGTTTTAGGGTACACCGGGGAGCTGTTTTTT. Translation gives CASSSGTGVLGYTGELFF.

The chain links TRBV7-2 to TRBJ1-4; 9 bases agree with TRBD1. This CDR3 spans 14 amino acids. The germline V gene encodes CDR1 SGHTA and CDR2 FQGNSA. V lost 4 bases to trimming and J lost 7 bases; unmatched junction nucleotides: 4. For the CDR3, the DNA is TGTGCCAGCAGCTCAAGACAGGGGGGTGAAAAACTGTTTTTT. This translates into CASSSRQGGEKLFF.

The rearrangement links TRBV29-1 to TRBJ1-2, with D maybe TRBD1 (6 bases). V lost 4 bases to trimming and J lost 0 bases, with 15 bases between them. This CDR3 region has 15 residues. Per the germline V gene, CDR1 is SQVTM and CDR2 is ANQGSEA. The CDR3 loop reads CSVAVTTGANYGYTF. For the CDR3, the DNA is TGCAGCGTTGCGGTAACGACAGGAGCTAACTATGGCTACACCTTC. Supplemented by reference TRBV29-1 and TRBJ1-2, the full variable domain reads SAVISQKPSRDICQRGTSLTIQCQVDSQVTMMFWYRQQPGQSLTLIATANQGSEATYESGFVIDKFPISRPNLTFSTLTVSNMSPEDSSIYLCSVAVTTGANYGYTFGSGTRLTVV.

The chain combines TRBV5-1 with TRBJ1-1, with D unclear. The CDR3 runs to 12 residues. Trimming took off 4 bases at V and 1 base at J, with 5 bases between the two ends. CDR1 is SGHRS, CDR2 YFSETQ, per germline. CDR3 in amino acids: CASSAGNTEAFF. CDR3 nucleotide sequence: TGCGCCAGCAGCGCCGGGAACACTGAAGCTTTCTTT.

On this clone: This specimen includes other DNA sequences encoding the same CDR3. The chain employs TRBV3-1 (or the pseudogene TRBV3-2) and TRBJ2-5; 12 nucleotides match TRBD2. Germline CDR1 is LGHDT and CDR2 is YNNKEL (reference sequence). V lost 4 bases to trimming and J lost 5 bases; unmatched junction nucleotides: 8. The CDR3 has 16 amino acids. DNA for the CDR3: TGTGCCAGCAGCCCTCTAGCGGGGGGGCCGGGGGAGACCCAGTACTTC. Translating gives CASSPLAGGPGETQYF.

The chain recombines TRBV2 with TRBJ2-2; 10 bases are shared with TRBD1. Germline V gives CDR1 SNHLY, CDR2 FYNNEI. V gave up 4 bases and J gave up 4 bases; unmatched junction bases: 9. The CDR3 spans 17 residues. The CDR3 DNA reads TGTGCCAGCAGTGCCCGGGACAGGGGTAGAACCACCGGGGAGCTGTTTTTT. This sequence encodes CASSARDRGRTTGELFF.

This chain joins TRBV5-1 and TRBJ1-3; 7 bases are a match to TRBD1. This CDR3 region has 16 residues. Germline V CDR1 and CDR2: SGHRS, YFSETQ. After removal of 5 bases from V and 0 bases from J, the junction contained 8 bases not matched to a gene. CDR3 amino acids: CASRPPGQSSGNTIYF. As DNA, the CDR3 is TGCGCCAGCAGACCTCCGGGACAGAGCTCTGGAAACACCATATATTTT. Using reference TRBV5-1 and TRBJ1-3 for the parts outside the CDR3, the full variable domain is KAGVTQTPRYLIKTRGQQVTLSCSPISGHRSVSWYQQTPGQGLQFLFEYFSETQRNKGNFPGRFSGRQFSNSRSEMNVSTLELGDSALYLCASRPPGQSSGNTIYFGEGSWLTVV.

The V call is TRBV6-2 or TRBV6-3, the J call TRBJ2-7; D is unresolved. CDR3 size: 15 residues. V was clipped by 6 bases and J by 2 bases, with 17 bases between them. Germline V gene lookup returns CDR1 MNHEY and CDR2 SVGEGT. In DNA form, the CDR3 reads TGTGCCAGCAGCCCGGTGGGCACTCTCGCCTACGAGCAGTACGTC. Translating gives CASSPVGTLAYEQYV.

The chain recombines TRBV18 with TRBJ2-5; D may be TRBD1 (5 bases). Between the trimmed V and J ends, which lost 6 bases and 1 base, there was a span of 9 bases. Germline V gives CDR1 KGHSH, CDR2 LQKENI. This CDR3 has 13 amino acids. The CDR3: CASSLTVQETQYF. The CDR3 DNA sequence: TGTGCCAGCTCCCTGACAGTCCAAGAGACCCAGTACTTC.

This clone is a singleton in its sample. This chain links TRBV3-1 (or the pseudogene TRBV3-2) with TRBJ1-2; 8 positions agree with TRBD1. The CDR3 length is 15 residues. With V trimmed by 1 base and J by 7 bases, 8 bases remained unmatched. Per germline, CDR1 LGHDT and CDR2 YNNKEL (reference sequence). Here the CDR3 reads CASSQVPGQESGYTF. The DNA of the CDR3 is TGTGCCAGCAGCCAAGTTCCGGGACAGGAGTCTGGCTACACCTTC.

This clone came up once. The rearrangement uses TRBV7-9 and TRBJ1-6; a possible D gene is TRBD1 (5 bases). This CDR3 has 14 residues. Germline-derived CDR1 and CDR2 are SEHNR and FQNEAQ (reference sequence). Trimming pared 1 base from V and 7 bases from J, leaving 8 bases between. The CDR3 DNA reads as TGTGCCAGCAGCTTAGGACAGTTAAATTCACCCCTCCACTTT. It is translated as CASSLGQLNSPLHF.

V is TRBV4-1 and J is TRBJ2-1; no reliable D call. The CDR3 contains 12 residues. Germline loops: CDR1 MGHRA, CDR2 YSYEKL. V gave up 0 bases and J gave up 10 bases, with 7 bases separating them. In DNA, the CDR3 is TGCGCCAGCAGCCAAGATAGTTGGGAGCAGTTCTTC. This encodes CASSQDSWEQFF.

This clone was seen a handful of times. V gene TRBV6-5 combines with J gene TRBJ2-7, with TRBD1 identical over 7 bases. CDR3 size: 13 residues. Looked up from germline, CDR1 is MNHEY and CDR2 is SVGAGI. J lost 5 bases, V lost 5 bases, and 6 bases had no gene match. The CDR3 reads CASSIQGKDEQYV. The CDR3 bases are TGTGCCAGCAGTATACAGGGGAAGGACGAGCAGTACGTC.

This CDR3 reads CASRLLGPSTEAFF. In nucleotides, the CDR3 is TGTGCCAGCAGGCTCTTGGGGCCGAGCACTGAAGCTTTCTTT. This chain connects TRBV5-6 to TRBJ1-1; TRBD1 might be the D (5 bases). The germline V and J ends were trimmed by 5 bases and 4 bases, with 15 bases remaining between them. Per the germline V gene, CDR1 is SGHDT and CDR2 is YYEEEE. CDR3 length: 14 amino acids. Combining the CDR3 with reference TRBV5-6 and TRBJ1-1 gives the whole variable domain DAGVTQSPTHLIKTRGQQVTLRCSPKSGHDTVSWYQQALGQGPQFIFQYYEEEERQRGNFPDRFSGHQFPNYSSELNVNALLLGDSALYLCASRLLGPSTEAFFGQGTRLTVV.

V is TRBV19 and J is TRBJ2-2; D gene unclear. V shed 2 bases and J shed 4 bases, with 8 bases lying between them. CDR1 and CDR2 from the germline V gene are LNHDA and SQIVND (reference sequence). This CDR3 is 14 amino acids long. The CDR3 protein is CASSIQVVTGELFF. Written as DNA, the CDR3 is TGTGCCAGTAGTATACAGGTAGTCACCGGGGAGCTGTTTTTT.

This chain uses TRBV12-3 or TRBV12-4 with TRBJ2-3; maybe TRBD1 (5 bases). V lost 3 bases to trimming and J lost 2 bases, with 6 bases between them. The CDR3 is 13 residues long. The CDR3: CASSLTDTDTQYF. The CDR3 region has the DNA TGTGCCAGCAGTTTGACAGACACAGATACGCAGTATTTT.

This chain uses TRBV11-1 with TRBJ2-7; perhaps TRBD1 as D (7 bases). Trimming pared 5 bases from V and 0 bases from J, leaving 14 bases between. This CDR3 has 15 residues. Germline CDR1 reads SGHAT; CDR2 reads FQDESV (reference sequence). DNA of the CDR3: TGTGCCAGCAGCCTTAGGGGGGACAGCTCCTACGAGCAGTACGTC. Translation: CASSLRGDSSYEQYV.

The count of this clone is one. This chain joins TRBV5-4 and TRBJ2-7; 13 bases are shared with TRBD2. This CDR3 comprises 16 residues. CDR1 is SGHNT, CDR2 YYREEE, per germline (reference sequence). V shed 4 bases and J 5 bases; nucleotides not matched to a gene: 9. CDR3 sequence: CASSDGGLAGFNEQYF. Here the CDR3 DNA reads TGTGCCAGCAGCGACGGGGGACTAGCGGGATTCAACGAGCAGTACTTC.

This rearrangement joins TRBV7-8 to TRBJ2-7; no reliable D call. V lost 4 bases, J lost 0 bases, and 7 bases lay in between. The CDR3 consists of 13 residues. Per the germline V gene, CDR1 is SGHVS and CDR2 is FQNEAQ. CDR3 loop: CASSSRFSYEQYV. The CDR3 region has the DNA TGTGCCAGCAGCTCCCGGTTCTCCTACGAGCAGTACGTC.

The chain recombines TRBV29-1 with TRBJ1-1; D remains ambiguous. V gave up 7 bases and J gave up 0 bases, with 12 bases separating them. Germline CDR1 and CDR2: SQVTM and ANQGSEA. This CDR3 comprises 13 residues. CDR3 coding DNA: TGCAGCGCGGCCGGGTTATTGAACACTGAAGCTTTCTTT. Residues: CSAAGLLNTEAFF.

Concerning this clone itself: In the same sample, other DNA sequences code for this CDR3. The chain employs TRBV29-1 and TRBJ1-2, with D maybe TRBD1 (5 bases). Germline V CDR1 and CDR2: SQVTM, ANQGSEA. This CDR3 is 11 amino acids long. Trimming took 5 bases from V and 6 from J, leaving 10 bases between them. In DNA form, the CDR3 reads TGCAGCGTTAATAGGGGAAATGGCTACACCTTC. Translating gives CSVNRGNGYTF.

This clone was seen only once. The chain employs TRBV4-3 and TRBJ1-1, with D unclear. The V gene's germline CDR1 is LGHNA and CDR2 YSLEER. The CDR3 sequence is 16 residues long. V lost 3 bases to trimming and J lost 1 base, with 15 bases between them. The CDR3 bases are TGCGCCAGCAGCCAGTACCAGCCGCAGGCGAACACTGAAGCTTTCTTT. This translates into CASSQYQPQANTEAFF.

The chain joins TRBV19 to TRBJ2-2; TRBD2 aligns across 8 bases. Germline CDR1 and CDR2: LNHDA and SQIVND (reference sequence). Trimming took 10 bases from V and 7 from J; bases not matched to a gene: 5. This CDR3 contains 12 residues. The CDR3 protein is CATGTSYGELFF. The CDR3 nucleotides read TGTGCCACCGGGACTAGTTACGGGGAGCTGTTTTTT.